A single sample is the source of the 26 T cell receptor beta chains below, sequenced in a study of shared clonotypes between healthy human individuals. Clones were sequenced by immunoSEQ multiplex PCR, and TCRdb holds only the in-frame ones, with some missing. The sample yields 400,000 or so clones, 96% seen once. Material for sequencing was memory CD8+ T cells sorted from blood. The subset denotes: CD45RO+ cells pooled with CCR7-negative TemRA cells. These receptors came from a man under 40 in good health.

The CDR3 protein is CASPTGGDRGGGQPQHF. The CDR3 region has the DNA TGTGCCAGTCCTACCGGAGGGGACAGGGGTGGAGGACAGCCCCAGCATTTT. The chain recombines TRBV19 with TRBJ1-5; 10 nucleotides line up with TRBD1. The CDR3 runs 17 residues. The V and J ends lost 8 bases and 7 bases, in that order; junction bases with no gene match: 17. CDR1 is LNHDA and CDR2 is SQIVND in the germline V gene (reference sequence).

The chain joins TRBV7-3 to TRBJ1-1; D ambiguous. V was shortened by 4 bases and J by 1 base, with 7 bases between the two germline ends. Germline V gives CDR1 SGHTA, CDR2 FQGTGA. CDR3 length: 13 amino acids. CDR3 nucleotide sequence: TGTGCCAGCAGCTCGCAGGAGAACACTGAAGCTTTCTTT. This codes for CASSSQENTEAFF.

The CDR3 protein is CASSPSPSAQETQYF. DNA for the CDR3: TGTGCCAGCAGCCCTTCCCCTAGCGCCCAAGAGACCCAGTACTTC. V is TRBV4-2 and J is TRBJ2-5, with D possibly being TRBD2 (6 bases). Germline V gene sequence: CDR1 LGHNA, CDR2 YNFKEQ. V gave up 4 bases and J gave up 1 base, with 13 bases separating them. The CDR3 spans 15 residues.

The chain links TRBV10-3 to TRBJ2-2, with 9 bases aligning to TRBD1. The J segment lost 4 bases and the V segment lost 10 bases, leaving 10 bases of the junction unmatched. Germline V gene data show CDR1 as ENHRY and CDR2 as SYGVKD. The CDR3 consists of 15 residues. DNA of the CDR3: TGTGCCACCGCTACCACAGGGGGCAGCACCGGGGAGCTGTTTTTT. It translates to CATATTGGSTGELFF.

The chain recombines TRBV7-2 with TRBJ2-3, with D possibly matching TRBD2 (5 bases). The CDR3 loop spans 19 amino acids. The germline gives CDR1 SGHTA, CDR2 FQGNSA. V was pared by 4 bases and J by 1 base, with 24 bases between. CDR3 sequence (DNA): TGTGCCAGCAGCTCCCGACCTCCTTCGGAGGCGATACGCACAGATACGCAGTATTTT. Its translation is CASSSRPPSEAIRTDTQYF.

The chain carries TRBV6-1 and TRBJ2-5, with 9 bases identical to TRBD1. Germline CDR1 reads MNHNS; CDR2 reads SASEGT. With V trimmed by 6 bases and J by 4 bases, 0 bases remained unmatched. The CDR3 extends over 12 amino acids. In DNA form, the CDR3 reads TGTGCCAGCAGGGGACAGGGAGAGACCCAGTACTTC. Amino acid sequence: CASRGQGETQYF.

CDR3 coding DNA: TGCGCCAGCAGCCAAGAAAGCAATTGGTTGGGGTATGGCTACACCTTC. It yields the protein CASSQESNWLGYGYTF. The rearrangement uses TRBV4-1 and TRBJ1-2; D is unresolved. The CDR3 covers 16 residues. V was trimmed by 0 bases and J by 5 bases, leaving 16 bases between them. Germline CDR1 MGHRA, CDR2 YSYEKL.

V and J are TRBV19 and TRBJ1-2; no firm D call. The germline CDR1 and CDR2 sequences are LNHDA and SQIVND (reference sequence). The CDR3 is 13 residues long. The V and J ends lost 3 bases and 4 bases respectively, with 9 bases between them. Here the CDR3 DNA reads TGTGCCAGTAGTATCTCGACAAGCTATGGCTACACCTTC. This gives the protein CASSISTSYGYTF.

V usage is TRBV11-2 and J usage is TRBJ2-3, with D tentatively TRBD1 or TRBD2 (5 bases each). The CDR3 has 16 residues. The germline CDR1 and CDR2 sequences are SGHAT and FQNNGV. The germline V and J ends were trimmed by 6 bases and 0 bases, with 16 bases remaining between them. CDR3 region: CASRRGAYPSTDTQYF. CDR3 DNA: TGTGCCAGCAGACGAGGGGCCTACCCTAGCACAGATACGCAGTATTTT.

V and J are TRBV6-6 and TRBJ2-7; a possible D gene is TRBD1 (6 bases). The CDR3 consists of 14 residues. Trimming stripped 6 bases from V and 0 bases from J, with 12 bases between. Germline V gives CDR1 MNHNY, CDR2 SVGAGI (reference sequence). The CDR3 here is CASSRQVSSYEQYF. CDR3 DNA sequence: TGTGCCAGCAGCAGACAGGTGAGCTCCTACGAGCAGTACTTC.

The V gene is TRBV7-9, the J gene TRBJ2-5, with D uncertain. V lost 0 bases and J 2 bases, leaving 7 bases between the germline ends. Germline loops: CDR1 SEHNR, CDR2 FQNEAQ (reference sequence). The CDR3 consists of 14 residues. In DNA, the CDR3 is TGTGCCAGCAGCTTAGCCGGATGGCAAGAGACCCAGTACTTC. Translating gives CASSLAGWQETQYF. The full variable domain, its missing parts supplied by reference TRBV7-9 and TRBJ2-5, is DTGVSQNPRHKITKRGQNVTFRCDPISEHNRLYWYRQTLGQGPEFLTYFQNEAQLEKSRLLSDRFSAERPKGSFSTLEIQRTEQGDSAMYLCASSLAGWQETQYFGPGTRLLVL.

Of note for this clone: Distinct nucleotide sequences in the sample also encode this CDR3. The chain is built from TRBV28 and TRBJ2-3, with D perhaps given as TRBD1 or TRBD2 (6 bases each). The CDR3 covers 15 residues. Germline CDR1 and CDR2: MDHEN and SYDVKM. V lost 3 bases and J lost 3, with 13 bases in between. Here the CDR3 DNA reads TGTGCCAGCAGTTTGGCAGGGGCGGGGACAGATACGCAGTATTTT. It codes for CASSLAGAGTDTQYF. Full variable domain (missing parts from reference TRBV28 and TRBJ2-3): DVKVTQSSRYLVKRTGEKVFLECVQDMDHENMFWYRQDPGLGLRLIYFSYDVKMKEKGDIPEGYSVSREKKERFSLILESASTNQTSMYLCASSLAGAGTDTQYFGPGTRLTVL.

To note about this clone: The identical CDR3 is also encoded by other nucleotide sequences in the sample. The chain uses TRBV6-5 and TRBJ2-1; 11 bases align to TRBD2. The CDR3 totals 15 residues. Germline loops: CDR1 MNHEY, CDR2 SVGAGI. Trimming removed 6 bases from V and 4 bases from J; junction bases left unmatched: 5. CDR3 in DNA: TGTGCCAGCAGCCCCCTAGCGGGAGGTTACAATGAGCAGTTCTTC. Translation: CASSPLAGGYNEQFF.

V usage is TRBV28 and J usage is TRBJ2-5; 7 nucleotides align to TRBD2. The germline gives CDR1 MDHEN, CDR2 SYDVKM. The CDR3 length is 16 residues. V shed 4 bases and J 4 bases; nucleotides not matched to a gene: 12. The CDR3 bases are TGTGCCAGCAGTTCTTATGGGGAGGGAGGAGGAGAGACCCAGTACTTC. It yields the protein CASSSYGEGGGETQYF.

J is TRBJ1-5 and V is TRBV7-9, with D unclear. V gave up 1 base and J gave up 7 bases, with 11 bases separating them. This CDR3 is 14 amino acids long. The germline V gene has CDR1 SEHNR and CDR2 FQNEAQ (reference sequence). The CDR3 DNA follows: TGTGCCAGCAGCTTAGGAGGGCGTCAGCAGCCCCAGCATTTT. It specifies CASSLGGRQQPQHF. Drawing the rest from reference TRBV7-9 and TRBJ1-5, the complete variable domain is DTGVSQNPRHKITKRGQNVTFRCDPISEHNRLYWYRQTLGQGPEFLTYFQNEAQLEKSRLLSDRFSAERPKGSFSTLEIQRTEQGDSAMYLCASSLGGRQQPQHFGDGTRLSIL.

The J gene is TRBJ1-1, the V gene TRBV21-1. TRBV21-1 is designated a pseudogene. The CDR3 contains 17 residues. The CDR3 loop reads CASSKEKAVRMNTEAFF. CDR3 in DNA: TGTGCCAGCAGCAAAGAGAAGGCGGTTCGCATGAACACTGAAGCTTTCTTT.

V gene TRBV4-2 combines with J gene TRBJ2-7, with D unclear. The CDR3 covers 11 residues. Trimming shortened V by 0 bases and J by 6 bases, and 3 bases separated the two germline ends. CDR1 LGHNA and CDR2 YNFKEQ come from the germline V gene. The CDR3 loop reads CASSQEAEQYF. As DNA, the CDR3 is TGTGCCAGCAGCCAAGAGGCCGAGCAGTACTTC.

This clone has a single count. The chain recombines TRBV6-1 with TRBJ2-6; a possible D gene is TRBD2 (6 bases). Trimming took 6 bases from V and 4 from J, leaving 13 bases between them. The length of the CDR3 is 15 residues. Germline V gene sequence: CDR1 MNHNS, CDR2 SASEGT. This CDR3 is CASSLGRSGANVLTF. In DNA form, the CDR3 reads TGTGCCAGCAGCCTAGGGAGGTCCGGGGCCAACGTCCTGACTTTC.

This clone was seen more than once but under ten times. At the DNA level, this CDR3 is encoded by other sequences in the same sample as well. The V and J genes are TRBV19 and TRBJ1-5; 9 bases align to TRBD1. V shed 1 base and J 2 bases; nucleotides not matched to a gene: 0. CDR1 and CDR2 (germline): LNHDA, SQIVND (reference sequence). The CDR3 length is 15 residues. The DNA for the CDR3 is TGTGCCAGTAGTATAGGGACAGGGGGCAATCAGCCCCAGCATTTT. Its protein is CASSIGTGGNQPQHF.

This clone was found once. This chain connects TRBV28 to TRBJ1-5, with D possibly TRBD1 on 6 matching bases. V shed 8 bases and J shed 0 bases, with 14 bases lying between them. Germline CDR1 reads MDHEN; CDR2 reads SYDVKM. The CDR3 runs to 15 residues. The DNA of the CDR3 is TGTGCCAGCGACCTAAGGACAGTTAGCAATCAGCCCCAGCATTTT. Translated, it gives CASDLRTVSNQPQHF.

The gene calls are TRBV30 and TRBJ2-1, with D possibly being TRBD2 (7 bases). The CDR3 runs to 14 residues. Trimming took off 0 bases at V and 6 bases at J, with 12 bases between the two ends. Per germline, CDR1 GTSNPN and CDR2 SVGIG (reference sequence). DNA for the CDR3: TGTGCCTGGAGTGTTGGGGGGGCCTCCAATGAGCAGTTCTTC. It encodes CAWSVGGASNEQFF.

This clone showed up just a few times. The J gene is TRBJ2-1, the V gene TRBV5-1; weak D call: TRBD2 (6 bases). Per germline, CDR1 SGHRS and CDR2 YFSETQ. The V end was cut by 2 bases, the J end by 7 bases, with 16 bases between. The CDR3 loop spans 15 amino acids. Here the CDR3 reads CASSLGSSGGNEQFF. Written as DNA, the CDR3 is TGCGCCAGCAGCTTAGGATCTTCCGGGGGAAATGAGCAGTTCTTC.

The chain uses TRBV4-1 and TRBJ2-3; no definite D call. Germline V gene data show CDR1 as MGHRA and CDR2 as YSYEKL. There are 16 residues in the CDR3. Trimming left V 3 bases short and J 3 bases short, with 16 bases between. CDR3: CASSQDGYKATDTQYF. Here the CDR3 DNA reads TGCGCCAGCAGCCAGGATGGCTACAAGGCAACAGATACGCAGTATTTT.

A single count supports this clone. The CDR3 region is CASTGGKNEKLFF. The CDR3 nucleotides read TGTGCCAGTACAGGGGGCAAAAATGAAAAACTGTTTTTT. The chain combines TRBV10-3 with TRBJ1-4; 9 bases line up with TRBD1. The CDR3 sequence is 13 residues long. With 10 bases clipped from V and 5 bases from J, the junction kept 5 bases outside the gene matches. The germline V gene encodes CDR1 ENHRY and CDR2 SYGVKD.

The chain links TRBV5-1 to TRBJ2-3; 15 nucleotides align to TRBD2. Germline CDR1 and CDR2: SGHRS and YFSETQ. The CDR3 is 18 amino acids. J lost 4 bases, V lost 2 bases, and 8 bases had no gene match. DNA for the CDR3: TGCGCCAGCAGCTTAGACCGAGGACTAGCGGGAGGGTCAGATACGCAGTATTTT. Translation gives CASSLDRGLAGGSDTQYF.

This rearrangement joins TRBV7-8 to TRBJ2-2, with TRBD2 matching over 15 bases. Germline values: CDR1 SGHVS, CDR2 FQNEAQ. With 0 bases clipped from V and 7 bases from J, the junction kept 3 bases outside the gene matches. The CDR3 has 17 residues. For the CDR3, the DNA is TGTGCCAGCAGCTTAGCCCGGACTAGCGGGAGGGGCGGGGAGCTGTTTTTT. Residues: CASSLARTSGRGGELFF.